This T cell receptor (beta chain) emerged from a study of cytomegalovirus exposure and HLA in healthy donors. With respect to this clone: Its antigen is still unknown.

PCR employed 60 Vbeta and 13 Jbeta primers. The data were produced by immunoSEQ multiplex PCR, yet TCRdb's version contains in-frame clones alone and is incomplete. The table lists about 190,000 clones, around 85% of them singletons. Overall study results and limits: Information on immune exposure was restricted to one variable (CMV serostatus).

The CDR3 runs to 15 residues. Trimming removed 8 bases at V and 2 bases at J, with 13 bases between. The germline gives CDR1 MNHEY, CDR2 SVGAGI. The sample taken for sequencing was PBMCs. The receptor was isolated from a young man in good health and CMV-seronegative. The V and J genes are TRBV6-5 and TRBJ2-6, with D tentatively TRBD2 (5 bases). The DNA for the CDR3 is TGTGCCAGCGCTCTAGCAGGAACTGGGGCCAACGTCCTGACTTTC. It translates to CASALAGTGANVLTF.